Included here is one T cell receptor beta chain sequence, with context. It lacks a known antigen. No clone much larger than this one lies a single base away; base qualities are absent. The time point tag for this specimen amounts to: cells obtained before transplantation from donor or recipient. CD3+CD4+ and CD3+CD8+ populations were FACS-sorted from unstimulated pre-transplant donor and recipient cells taken from spleen or lymph nodes. These data come from a study of graft-versus-host responses after intestinal transplantation (dated by TCRdb to the early 2020s). Some background on the complete study: Multivisceral, liver-intestinal, or isolated intestinal transplants were received by the recipients. Every recipient was given anti-thymocyte globulin induction, followed by approximately three years of maintenance tacrolimus and steroids. Graft-versus-host and host-versus-graft alloreactive T cell clones were tracked in the graft, circulation and bone marrow after intestinal transplantation using bulk TCR-beta CDR3 sequencing. To identify alloreactive clones, pre-transplant mixed lymphocyte reaction products were sequenced and compared with unstimulated pre-transplant donor and recipient T cells. The cohort enrolled some 23 intestinal transplant recipients including one retransplant, and 3 patients lacking pretransplant specimens were excluded. Donor T cell macrochimerism was defined as a peak of at least 4% donor T cells among recipient peripheral blood mononuclear cells. Samples from a few later patients were sequenced in-house on an Illumina MiSeq with MiXCR processing rather than by the commercial service.

The paper as a whole reports these results and caveats: In the allografts of patients with donor T cell macrochimerism, GvH to HvG T cell clonal ratios were high. Early after transplant, declines in HvG clones were associated with peak levels of circulating GvH clones. The conclusions were limited by the relatively low number and heterogeneity of the intestinal transplant patients. GvH clones turned up in recipient bone marrow, with some appearing earlier in ileal mucosa or blood, a pattern consistent with an intestinal mucosal origin.

Library preparation used the immunoSEQ multiplex PCR assay. For most patients, genomic DNA was isolated with the Qiagen DNeasy Blood and Tissue Kit and sent frozen to Adaptive Biotechnologies for TCR sequencing. For most patients, genomic DNA was subjected to high-throughput TCR-beta CDR3 sequencing by Adaptive Biotechnologies. The original methods were these. Adaptive's ImmunoSEQ software supplied the TCR sequencing data for around 19 patients, while MiXCR and VDJtools were used to process three other patients. CD4 versus CD8 sorting errors were corrected by removing sequences found in both subsets at a frequency ratio below 5:1. Because the origin of CDR3 nucleotide sequences shared between donor and recipient could not be assigned, those sequences were removed. To be classed as alloreactive, a clone needed at least 2-fold expansion over unstimulated cells and a minimum CFSE-low frequency of 0.002% (template counts) or 0.001% (read counts). Clones detected in sequenced pre-transplant spleen, lymph node, or MLR CFSE-low populations of the donor or recipient were defined as mappable. Cumulative frequency of alloreactive clones was calculated as a percentage of all sequences weighted by copy number. TCRdb holds this immuneACCESS table with in-frame rearrangements only. Some clones are missing; in checked studies, unresolved V genes explain under half, and the rest has no known cause. V, J and clone size were drawn from that table, and D and trimming were deduced from the DNA. The sample yields over 120,000 clones; around nine tenths were counted once. The ten largest clones add up to 0.19% of the sample.

This clonotype was obtained from a human donor who received an intestinal transplant. The sequencing here drew on unstimulated CD4+ T cells sorted from spleen or lymph node cells, taken before intestinal transplant.

The DNA sequence is TGTGCCAGCAGTTACCTACCGGGACGGAAGGCCTACGAGCAGTACTTC. It encodes CASSYLPGRKAYEQYF. The chain was built from TRBV6-5 and TRBJ2-7, with the D gene tentatively TRBD1 or TRBD2, based on 5 matching bases in each. From its cysteine to its phenylalanine, the CDR3 spans 16 amino acids. Only CDR3 DNA remains: 48 bases, in frame from the first base. The germline V gene specifies MNHEY as CDR1 and SVGAGI as CDR2. Between the V and J ends, shortened by 2 bases and 2 bases respectively, the junction contains 16 bases.